The clone carrying this TCR beta chain showed up many times. Its antigen is not identified. These data originate in a study of T cells in Graves' hyperthyroidism and ophthalmopathy. Findings and caveats of the study: In the blood, most expanded thyroid clonotypes above 0.001 appeared as well.

The germline CDR1 and CDR2 sequences are PRHDT and FYEKMQ (reference sequence). Trimming at V came to 3 bases and at J to 4 bases, leaving 7 bases not matched to a gene. The CDR3 covers 17 residues. TCR beta CDR3 regions were amplified from RNA transcripts. During a first-round RT-PCR of the TCR CDR3, the HTBI primer set was used. MiXCR was run by TCRdb on the multiplex PCR reads, yielding one entry per CDR3 protein. The sample carries hundreds of thousands of distinct CDR3 sequences, 16% recorded once. Sample: blood. The rearrangement joins TRBV13 to TRBJ2-3; 13 bases are a match to TRBD2. The receptor was isolated from a woman aged 18 to 35 with Graves' ophthalmopathy. In nucleotides, the CDR3 is TGTGCCAGCAGCTTCGGACTAGCGGGAGACTTCGCAGATACGCAGTATTTT. It codes for CASSFGLAGDFADTQYF.